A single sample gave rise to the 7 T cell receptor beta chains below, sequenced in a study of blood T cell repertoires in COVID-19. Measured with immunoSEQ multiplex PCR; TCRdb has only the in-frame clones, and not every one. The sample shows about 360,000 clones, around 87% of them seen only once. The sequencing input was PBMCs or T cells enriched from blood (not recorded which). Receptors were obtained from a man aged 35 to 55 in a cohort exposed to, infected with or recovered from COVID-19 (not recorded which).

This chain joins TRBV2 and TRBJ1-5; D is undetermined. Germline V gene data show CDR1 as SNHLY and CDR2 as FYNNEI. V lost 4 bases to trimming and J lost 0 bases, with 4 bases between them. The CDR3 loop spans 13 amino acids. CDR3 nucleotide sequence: TGTGCCAGCAGTGTCTATAGCAATCAGCCCCAGCATTTT. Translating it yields CASSVYSNQPQHF.

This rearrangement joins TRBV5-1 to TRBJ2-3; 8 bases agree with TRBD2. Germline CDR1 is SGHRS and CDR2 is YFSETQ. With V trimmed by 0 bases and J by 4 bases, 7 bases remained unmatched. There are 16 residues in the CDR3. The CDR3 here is CASSLAPGGDADTQYF. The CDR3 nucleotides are TGCGCCAGCAGCTTGGCCCCGGGAGGGGACGCAGATACGCAGTATTTT.

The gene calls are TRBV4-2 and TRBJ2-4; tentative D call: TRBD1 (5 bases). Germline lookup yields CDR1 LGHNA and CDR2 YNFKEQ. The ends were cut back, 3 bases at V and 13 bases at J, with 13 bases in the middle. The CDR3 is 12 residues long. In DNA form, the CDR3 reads TGTGCCAGCAGCCACCGCAGGGAAGTGCAGTACTTC. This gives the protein CASSHRREVQYF.

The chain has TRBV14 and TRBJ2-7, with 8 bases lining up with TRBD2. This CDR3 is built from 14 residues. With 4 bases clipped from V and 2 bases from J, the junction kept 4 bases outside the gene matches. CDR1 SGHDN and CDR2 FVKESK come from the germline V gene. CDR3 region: CASSLGLGPYEQYF. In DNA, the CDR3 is TGTGCCAGCAGCCTGGGACTAGGCCCCTACGAGCAGTACTTC.

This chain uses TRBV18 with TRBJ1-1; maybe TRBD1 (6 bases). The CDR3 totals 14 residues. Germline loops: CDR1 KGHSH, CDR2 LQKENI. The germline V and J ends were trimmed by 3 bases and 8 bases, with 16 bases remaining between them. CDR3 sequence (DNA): TGTGCCAGCTCACCGGGGCAGGGGTCGCGCGAAGCTTTCTTT. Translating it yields CASSPGQGSREAFF. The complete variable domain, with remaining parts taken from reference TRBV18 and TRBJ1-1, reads NAGVMQNPRHLVRRRGQEARLRCSPMKGHSHVYWYRQLPEEGLKFMVYLQKENIIDESGMPKERFSAEFPKEGPSILRIQQVVRGDSAAYFCASSPGQGSREAFFGQGTRLTVV.

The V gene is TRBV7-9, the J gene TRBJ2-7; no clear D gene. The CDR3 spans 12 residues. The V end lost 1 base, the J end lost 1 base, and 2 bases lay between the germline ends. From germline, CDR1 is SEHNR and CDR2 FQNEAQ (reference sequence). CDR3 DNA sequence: TGTGCCAGCAGCTTAGTATCCTACGAGCAGTACTTC. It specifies CASSLVSYEQYF.

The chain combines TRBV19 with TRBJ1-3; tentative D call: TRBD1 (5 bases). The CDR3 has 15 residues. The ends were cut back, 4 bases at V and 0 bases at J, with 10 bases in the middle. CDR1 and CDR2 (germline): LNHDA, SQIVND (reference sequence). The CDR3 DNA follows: TGTGCCAGTAGTAACGAAAGGGGCTCTGGAAACACCATATATTTT. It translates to CASSNERGSGNTIYF. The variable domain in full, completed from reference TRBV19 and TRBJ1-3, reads DGGITQSPKYLFRKEGQNVTLSCEQNLNHDAMYWYRQDPGQGLRLIYYSQIVNDFQKGDIAEGYSVSREKKESFPLTVTSAQKNPTAFYLCASSNERGSGNTIYFGEGSWLTVV.